This T cell receptor (beta chain) was recovered during a study of CD8 T cells in ankylosing spondylitis. General study findings and limits: It appeared that ankylosing spondylitis blood was characterized by a TCR beta motif of several highly homologous variants.

This clonotype was counted many times. Its target is unknown. The CDR3 length is 12 residues. Per the germline V gene, CDR1 is DFQATT and CDR2 is SNEGSKA (reference sequence). With 3 bases removed from V and 2 bases from J, the gap between germline ends came to 8 bases. Quantitative 5'-RACE with molecular barcodes generated TCR beta libraries. TCRdb recomputed calls from the 5' RACE reads with MiXCR, one row per CDR3 protein. The sample includes about 190,000 distinct CDR3 sequences, roughly 13% of them seen just once. Material for sequencing was blood, either unsorted or a sorted T cell fraction (not recorded which). This clonotype originated in a female donor with ankylosing spondylitis or in good health (not recorded which). This chain connects TRBV20-1 to TRBJ2-7; TRBD2 is a possible D gene (5 bases). The CDR3 spells CSASSVAYEQYF. The CDR3 DNA sequence: TGCAGTGCTAGTAGCGTAGCCTACGAGCAGTACTTC.